This TCR beta chain originates from a study of T cells in Graves' hyperthyroidism and ophthalmopathy. Regarding the study as a whole: The model forecast ophthalmopathy, anticipating it by a median around 6.5 months before onset. Ophthalmopathy was separated from stable hyperthyroidism by a 13 V-J model.

This clonotype was picked up a small number of times. Its target is not known. The CDR3 covers 13 residues. The V and J ends lost 5 bases and 6 bases respectively, with 11 bases between them. Germline V gene data show CDR1 as SEHNR and CDR2 as FQNEAQ (reference sequence). The hyperthyroidism was newly diagnosed and had lasted under 2 months; the patients were aged 18 to 65. Amplified TCR beta CDR3 regions derived from RNA transcripts. During a first-round RT-PCR of the TCR CDR3, the HTBI primer set was used. TCRdb redid the calling of the multiplex PCR reads with MiXCR, one entry per CDR3 protein. The repertoire has approximately 400,000 distinct CDR3 sequences, around 14% of them found once; the top ten carry about 27%.

The V call is TRBV7-9, the J call TRBJ1-5, with no clear D. The sequenced sample was blood. The receptor comes from a woman between 18 and 30 years old with Graves' hyperthyroidism that later progressed to Graves' ophthalmopathy. The CDR3 loop reads CASSPEAGQPQHF. The DNA for the CDR3 is TGTGCCAGCAGCCCCGAGGCCGGTCAGCCCCAGCATTTT.